These T cell receptor beta chains were read from a single sample in a study of T cells in Graves' hyperthyroidism and ophthalmopathy. TCRdb passed the multiplex PCR reads through MiXCR, listing each CDR3 protein once. The sample lists about 350,000 distinct CDR3 sequences, more than 11% occurring once. The sample comprised blood. The receptors come from a woman in her thirties with Graves' hyperthyroidism. Both conserved end residues are part of each CDR3. D genes are given only for firm matches. Some rows have no size entry. The others give once, few or many, or a class for an expanded clone.

v_gene: TRBV28
j_gene: TRBJ2-1
abundance: many
d_gene: TRBD1
CDR3aa: CASSSRTGVFNEQFF
CDR3nt: TGTGCCAGCAGTAGTCGGACAGGGGTTTTCAATGAGCAGTTCTTC

v_gene: TRBV4-1
j_gene: TRBJ2-7
abundance: few
d_gene: -
CDR3aa: CASSQELTSSYEQYF
CDR3nt: TGCGCCAGCAGCCAAGAACTAACTAGCTCCTACGAGCAGTACTTC

v_gene: TRBV6-1
j_gene: TRBJ2-1
abundance: many
d_gene: TRBD1
CDR3aa: CATGTGMGNEQFF
CDR3nt: TGTGCCACCGGGACAGGGATGGGCAATGAGCAGTTCTTC

v_gene: TRBV30
j_gene: TRBJ1-1
abundance: few
d_gene: -
CDR3aa: CAWRTPGGNTEAFF
CDR3nt: TGTGCCTGGAGAACCCCGGGTGGGAACACTGAAGCTTTCTTT

v_gene: TRBV2
j_gene: TRBJ2-1
abundance: many
d_gene: -
CDR3aa: CASSDRAGFYNEQFF
CDR3nt: TGTGCCAGCAGTGACCGAGCGGGCTTCTACAATGAGCAGTTCTTC

v_gene: TRBV7-9
j_gene: TRBJ1-2
abundance: few
d_gene: -
CDR3aa: CASSLDGGGYGYTF
CDR3nt: TGTGCCAGCAGCTTAGACGGGGGAGGTTATGGCTACACCTTC

v_gene: TRBV19
j_gene: TRBJ1-2
abundance: many
d_gene: TRBD1
CDR3aa: CASGTVPFYGYTF
CDR3nt: TGTGCCAGTGGGACAGTGCCCTTCTATGGCTACACCTTC

v_gene: TRBV30
j_gene: TRBJ2-2
abundance: -
d_gene: TRBD2
CDR3aa: CAWASGRNTGELFF
CDR3nt: TGTGCCTGGGCTAGCGGGAGGAACACCGGGGAGCTGTTTTTT

v_gene: TRBV11-2
j_gene: TRBJ2-4
abundance: many
d_gene: -
CDR3aa: CASRLLAKNIQYF
CDR3nt: TGTGCCAGCAGGCTCCTGGCCAAAAACATTCAGTACTTC

v_gene: TRBV20-1
j_gene: TRBJ2-5
abundance: many
d_gene: -
CDR3aa: CSARGGPQETQYF
CDR3nt: TGCAGTGCTAGAGGAGGTCCCCAAGAGACCCAGTACTTC

v_gene: TRBV19
j_gene: TRBJ1-3
abundance: few
d_gene: -
CDR3aa: CASSHRATATSGDTIYF
CDR3nt: TGTGCCAGTAGTCACCGAGCGACAGCTACCTCTGGAGACACCATATATTTT

v_gene: TRBV9
j_gene: TRBJ2-6
abundance: -
d_gene: TRBD1
CDR3aa: CASSVPGQRNSGANVLTF
CDR3nt: TGTGCCAGCAGCGTACCGGGACAGCGGAACTCTGGGGCCAACGTCCTGACTTTC